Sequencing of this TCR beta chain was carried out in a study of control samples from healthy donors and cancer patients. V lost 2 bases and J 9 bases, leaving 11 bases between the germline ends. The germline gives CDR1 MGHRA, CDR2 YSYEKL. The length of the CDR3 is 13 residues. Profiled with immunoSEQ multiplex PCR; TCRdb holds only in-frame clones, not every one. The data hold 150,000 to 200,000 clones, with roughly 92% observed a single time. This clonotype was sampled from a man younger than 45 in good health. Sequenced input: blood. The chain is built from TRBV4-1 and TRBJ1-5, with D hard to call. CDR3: CASSQPSGRPQHF. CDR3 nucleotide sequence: TGCGCCAGCAGCCAACCGTCCGGGCGGCCCCAGCATTTT.